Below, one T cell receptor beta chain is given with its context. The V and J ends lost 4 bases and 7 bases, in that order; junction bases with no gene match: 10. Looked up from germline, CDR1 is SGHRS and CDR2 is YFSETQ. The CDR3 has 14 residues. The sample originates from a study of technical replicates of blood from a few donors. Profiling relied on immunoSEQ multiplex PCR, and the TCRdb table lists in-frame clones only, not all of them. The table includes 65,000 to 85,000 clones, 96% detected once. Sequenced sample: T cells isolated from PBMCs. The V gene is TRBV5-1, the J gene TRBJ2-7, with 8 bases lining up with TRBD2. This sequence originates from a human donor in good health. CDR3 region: CASSNFPSGGEQYF. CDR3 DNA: TGCGCCAGCAGCAACTTCCCGTCGGGGGGGGAGCAGTACTTC. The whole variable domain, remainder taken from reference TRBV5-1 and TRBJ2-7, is KAGVTQTPRYLIKTRGQQVTLSCSPISGHRSVSWYQQTPGQGLQFLFEYFSETQRNKGNFPGRFSGRQFSNSRSEMNVSTLELGDSALYLCASSNFPSGGEQYFGPGTRLTVT.